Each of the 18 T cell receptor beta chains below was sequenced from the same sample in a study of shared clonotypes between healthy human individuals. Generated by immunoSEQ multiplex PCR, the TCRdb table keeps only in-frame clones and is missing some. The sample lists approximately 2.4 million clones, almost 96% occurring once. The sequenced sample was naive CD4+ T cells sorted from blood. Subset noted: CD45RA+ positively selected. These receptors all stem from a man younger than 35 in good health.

The CDR3 reads CASSATGTEQFF. The DNA of the CDR3 is TGTGCCAGCAGCGCTACCGGGACAGAGCAGTTCTTC. The rearrangement joins TRBV9 to TRBJ2-1, with D possibly TRBD1 on 6 matching bases. CDR3 length equals 12 residues. V was clipped by 3 bases and J by 10 bases, with 11 bases between them. From germline, CDR1 is SGDLS and CDR2 YYNGEE.

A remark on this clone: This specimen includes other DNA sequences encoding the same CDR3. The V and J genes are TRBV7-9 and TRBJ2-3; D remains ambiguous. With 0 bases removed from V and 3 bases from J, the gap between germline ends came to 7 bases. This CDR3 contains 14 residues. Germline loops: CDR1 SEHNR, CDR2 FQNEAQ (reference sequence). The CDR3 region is CASSLASGTDTQYF. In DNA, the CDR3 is TGTGCCAGCAGCTTAGCCTCCGGAACAGATACGCAGTATTTT.

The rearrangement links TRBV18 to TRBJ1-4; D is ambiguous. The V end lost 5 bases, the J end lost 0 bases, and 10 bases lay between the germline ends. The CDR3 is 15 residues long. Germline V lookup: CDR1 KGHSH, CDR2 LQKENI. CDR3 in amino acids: CASSAGWATNEKLFF. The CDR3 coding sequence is TGTGCCAGCTCAGCCGGGTGGGCAACTAATGAAAAACTGTTTTTT.

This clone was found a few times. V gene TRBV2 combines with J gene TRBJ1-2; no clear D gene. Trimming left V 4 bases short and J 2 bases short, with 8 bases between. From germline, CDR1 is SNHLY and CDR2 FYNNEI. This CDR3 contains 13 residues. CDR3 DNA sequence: TGTGCCAGCAGTGCGGGGATAAACTATGGCTACACCTTC. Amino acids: CASSAGINYGYTF. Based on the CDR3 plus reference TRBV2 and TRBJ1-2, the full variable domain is EPEVTQTPSHQVTQMGQEVILRCVPISNHLYFYWYRQILGQKVEFLVSFYNNEISEKSEIFDDQFSVERPDGSNFTLKIRSTKLEDSAMYFCASSAGINYGYTFGSGTRLTVV.

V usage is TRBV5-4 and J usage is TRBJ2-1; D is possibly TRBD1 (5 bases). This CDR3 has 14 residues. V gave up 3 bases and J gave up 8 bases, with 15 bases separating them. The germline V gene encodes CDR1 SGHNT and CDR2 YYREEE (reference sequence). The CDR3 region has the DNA TGTGCCAGCAGCTCTCAGGGTGGTCGCGATGAGCAGTTCTTC. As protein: CASSSQGGRDEQFF. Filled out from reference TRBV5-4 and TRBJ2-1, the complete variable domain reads ETGVTQSPTHLIKTRGQQVTLRCSSQSGHNTVSWYQQALGQGPQFIFQYYREEENGRGNFPPRFSGLQFPNYSSELNVNALELDDSALYLCASSSQGGRDEQFFGPGTRLTVL.

Here the CDR3 reads CASSFSLAGHNEQFF. The CDR3 coding sequence is TGTGCCAGCAGCTTTTCACTAGCGGGGCACAATGAGCAGTTCTTC. The chain couples TRBV5-4 to TRBJ2-1, with TRBD2 matching 10 bases. V trimming: 2 bases; J trimming: 5 bases; junction bases outside the gene matches: 4. Per the germline V gene, CDR1 is SGHNT and CDR2 is YYREEE (reference sequence). The CDR3 totals 15 residues.

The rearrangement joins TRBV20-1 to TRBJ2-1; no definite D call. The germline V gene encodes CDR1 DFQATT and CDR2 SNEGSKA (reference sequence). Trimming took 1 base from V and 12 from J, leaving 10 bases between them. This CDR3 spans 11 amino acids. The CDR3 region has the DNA TGCAGTGCTAGAGGAAGTCCGGGGCAGTTCTTC. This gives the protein CSARGSPGQFF.

CDR3 nucleotides: TGTGCCAGCAGTCTTAGCGGGAGGGTATACGAGCAGTACTTC. Residues: CASSLSGRVYEQYF. The rearrangement joins TRBV6-5 to TRBJ2-7, with 11 bases lining up with TRBD2. V lost 5 bases to trimming and J lost 4 bases; unmatched junction nucleotides: 4. This CDR3 has 14 residues. The germline V gene encodes CDR1 MNHEY and CDR2 SVGAGI.

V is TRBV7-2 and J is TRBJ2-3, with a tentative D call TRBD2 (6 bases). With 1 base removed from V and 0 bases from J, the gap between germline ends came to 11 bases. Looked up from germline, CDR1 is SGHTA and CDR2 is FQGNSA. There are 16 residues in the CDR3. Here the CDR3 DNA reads TGTGCCAGCAGCTTAGGAGGTAGCGGCAGCACAGATACGCAGTATTTT. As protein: CASSLGGSGSTDTQYF.

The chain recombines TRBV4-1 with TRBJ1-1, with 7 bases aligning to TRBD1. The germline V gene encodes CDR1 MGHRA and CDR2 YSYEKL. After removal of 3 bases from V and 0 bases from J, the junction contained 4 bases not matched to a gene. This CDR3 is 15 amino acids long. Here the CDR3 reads CASSHRGTVNTEAFF. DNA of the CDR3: TGCGCCAGCAGCCACCGAGGGACAGTGAACACTGAAGCTTTCTTT.

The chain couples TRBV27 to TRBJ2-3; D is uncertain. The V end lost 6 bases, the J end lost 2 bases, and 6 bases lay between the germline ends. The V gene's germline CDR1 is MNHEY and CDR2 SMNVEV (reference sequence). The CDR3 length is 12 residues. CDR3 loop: CASRAATDTQYF. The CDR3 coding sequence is TGTGCCAGCAGGGCAGCCACAGATACGCAGTATTTT.

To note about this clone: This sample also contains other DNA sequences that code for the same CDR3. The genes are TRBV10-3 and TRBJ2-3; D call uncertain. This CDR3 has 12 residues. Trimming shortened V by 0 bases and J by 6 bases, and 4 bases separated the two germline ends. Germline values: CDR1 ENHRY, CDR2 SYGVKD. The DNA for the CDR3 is TGTGCCATCAGTGAGTCGAGTGATACGCAGTATTTT. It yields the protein CAISESSDTQYF.

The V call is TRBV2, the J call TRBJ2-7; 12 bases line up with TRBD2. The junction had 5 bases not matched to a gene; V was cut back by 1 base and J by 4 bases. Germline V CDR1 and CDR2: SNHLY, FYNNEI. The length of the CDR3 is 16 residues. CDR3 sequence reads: CASSEGLAGDIYEQYF. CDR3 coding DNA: TGTGCCAGCAGTGAAGGACTAGCGGGGGACATATACGAGCAGTACTTC.

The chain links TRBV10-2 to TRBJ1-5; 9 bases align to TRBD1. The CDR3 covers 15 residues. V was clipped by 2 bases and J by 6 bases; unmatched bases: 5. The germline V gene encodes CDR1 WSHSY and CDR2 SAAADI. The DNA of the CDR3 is TGCGCCAGCAGTGAGGTGGGACAGGGAGGTCAGCCCCAGCATTTT. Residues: CASSEVGQGGQPQHF.

DNA for the CDR3: TGTGCCAGCAGCGTAGGCCGCAATCAGCCCCAGCATTTT. It translates to CASSVGRNQPQHF. This chain links TRBV5-8 with TRBJ1-5, with unresolved D. This CDR3 is 13 amino acids long. Germline V gene sequence: CDR1 SGHTS, CDR2 YDEGEE. Trimming removed 4 bases from V and 2 bases from J, with 7 bases in between.

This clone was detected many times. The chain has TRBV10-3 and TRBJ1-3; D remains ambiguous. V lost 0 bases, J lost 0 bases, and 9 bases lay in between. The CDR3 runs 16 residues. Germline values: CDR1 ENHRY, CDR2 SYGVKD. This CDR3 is CAISESLGRSGNTIYF. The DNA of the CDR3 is TGTGCCATCAGTGAGTCCCTGGGTCGCTCTGGAAACACCATATATTTT.

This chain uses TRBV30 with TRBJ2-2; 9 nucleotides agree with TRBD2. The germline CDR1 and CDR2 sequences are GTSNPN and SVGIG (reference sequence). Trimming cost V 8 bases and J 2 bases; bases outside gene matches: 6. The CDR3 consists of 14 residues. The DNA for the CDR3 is TGTGCCCTCGGGACTAGCTCTAACACCGGGGAGCTGTTTTTT. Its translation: CALGTSSNTGELFF.

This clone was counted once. The CDR3 DNA follows: TGTGCCAGCAGTGAAGCGCTGGCGAGGACTGAAGCTTTCTTT. Residues: CASSEALARTEAFF. The chain joins TRBV6-1 to TRBJ1-1; D remains unclear. The length of the CDR3 is 14 residues. V shed 0 bases and J shed 5 bases, with 10 bases lying between them. Germline CDR1 reads MNHNS; CDR2 reads SASEGT.